The text below deals with one TCR beta chain. Its antigen is still unknown. Original handling: Clinicopathological groups differed in CDR3, with these differences serving to build a distant-metastasis classifier for papillary thyroid cancer. From the PCR reads, TCRdb re-called clones with MiXCR. What appears here as the V and J calls and clone size reflects TCRdb's work, not the paper's. Of more than 10,000 clones listed, around 30% were seen once; the top ten hold around a fifth. All patients reached thyroid surgery having received no treatment beforehand. The sample is drawn from a study of metastatic and nonmetastatic thyroid tumors. Overall study: Thyroid patients, malignant and benign, had repertoires compared across blood and tumor or nodule tissue. General study findings and limits: Benign nodules reportedly had significantly lower TCR beta diversity than malignant thyroid tumors in blood and tumor.

The V end was cut by 3 bases, the J end by 2 bases, with 15 bases between. The CDR3 is made up of 16 amino acids. The clonotype comes from a male donor with papillary thyroid cancer or a benign thyroid nodule (not recorded which). Some clones in this sample may be carry-over from other donors' samples. The gene calls are TRBV12-3 or TRBV12-4 and TRBJ2-3; tentatively, D is TRBD1 (7 bases). Sequenced sample: adjacent normal tissue. CDR3 nucleotide sequence: TGTGCCAGCAGTTTGGGCAGGGGGGCCCTCACAGATACGCAGTATTTT. Amino acid sequence: CASSLGRGALTDTQYF.